This is a list of T cell receptor beta chains from one sample in a study of PD-1 blockade in classical Hodgkin lymphoma. The repertoire was sequenced with immunoSEQ multiplex PCR; TCRdb's copy has only in-frame clones and lacks some. The sample carries 17,000 or so clones, 83% recorded once. The source material was peripheral blood mononuclear cells (PBMCs), sampled before the fourth cycle of nivolumab. These receptors came from a human donor with classical Hodgkin lymphoma. The CDR3 runs from the conserved cysteine through the conserved F or W. A D gene is named only where the DNA matches it firmly.

D gene: -
J gene: TRBJ2-3
V gene: TRBV5-1
CDR3 DNA: TGCGCCAGCAGCTCCGTAGGGGAAGGCACAGATACGCAGTATTTT
CDR3 protein: CASSSVGEGTDTQYF

D gene: -
J gene: TRBJ2-2
V gene: TRBV29-1
CDR3 DNA: TGCAGCGTTTTGAGGAAGAACACCGGGGAGCTGTTTTTT
CDR3 protein: CSVLRKNTGELFF

D gene: -
J gene: TRBJ2-3
V gene: TRBV11-1
CDR3 DNA: TGTGCCAGCAGCAGCGCCGGGCACACGCAGTATTTT
CDR3 protein: CASSSAGHTQYF

D gene: TRBD1
J gene: TRBJ1-2
V gene: TRBV6-6
CDR3 DNA: TGTGCCAGCAGGGGACAGGAGGTATTTAACTATGGCTACACCTTC
CDR3 protein: CASRGQEVFNYGYTF

D gene: -
J gene: TRBJ2-5
V gene: TRBV5-1
CDR3 DNA: TGCGCCAGCACACTCGGGGGGCCGCAAGAGACCCAGTACTTC
CDR3 protein: CASTLGGPQETQYF

D gene: -
J gene: TRBJ1-1
V gene: TRBV27
CDR3 DNA: TGTGCCAGCAGTCCCTCGGGCAGCGGGACTGAAGCTTTCTTT
CDR3 protein: CASSPSGSGTEAFF

D gene: -
J gene: TRBJ2-3
V gene: TRBV11-2
CDR3 DNA: TGTGCCAGCAGCGATAGTGGGGGCCTCAATACGCAGTATTTT
CDR3 protein: CASSDSGGLNTQYF

D gene: -
J gene: TRBJ2-3
V gene: TRBV7-9
CDR3 DNA: TGTGCCAGCAGCTTAGGTGGGAGCTTGGCAGATACGCAGTATTTT
CDR3 protein: CASSLGGSLADTQYF

D gene: TRBD2
J gene: TRBJ2-7
V gene: TRBV7-8
CDR3 DNA: TGTGCCAGCAGCTTCACTAGCGGGGGGGAGGTCGAGCAGTACTTC
CDR3 protein: CASSFTSGGEVEQYF

D gene: -
J gene: TRBJ2-5
V gene: TRBV12-1
CDR3 DNA: TGTGCCAGCACCTCGTCTGGGGTAGAGACCCAGTACTTC
CDR3 protein: CASTSSGVETQYF